The 27 T cell receptor beta chains given below trace back to one sample, sequenced in a study of blood T cell repertoires in COVID-19. Method: immunoSEQ multiplex PCR; TCRdb's copy keeps in-frame clones and lacks some. The data show 200,000 to 300,000 clones, with about 80% seen just once and around 9.6% held by the top ten. The sequencing sample was made of peripheral blood. The receptor set was obtained from a woman aged 80 or older with acute or convalescent COVID-19.

The chain carries TRBV6-5 and TRBJ2-7, with D unclear. Germline V gene sequence: CDR1 MNHEY, CDR2 SVGAGI. V was cut by 8 bases and J by 5 bases, with 13 bases left in between. This CDR3 is 12 amino acids long. The CDR3 is CASDDMLDEQYF. The CDR3 DNA sequence: TGTGCCAGCGATGACATGCTCGACGAGCAGTACTTC.

The chain recombines TRBV7-6 with TRBJ2-2, with D hard to call. Germline loops: CDR1 SGHVS, CDR2 FNYEAQ. CDR3 length: 14 amino acids. With 2 bases removed from V and 9 bases from J, the gap between germline ends came to 13 bases. The CDR3 protein is CASSLLPQVRELFF. The CDR3 DNA follows: TGTGCCAGCAGCTTACTCCCCCAGGTCCGGGAGCTGTTTTTT.

The chain carries TRBV4-1 and TRBJ1-4; D uncertain. CDR1 MGHRA and CDR2 YSYEKL come from the germline V gene. The length of the CDR3 is 13 residues. V lost 7 bases and J lost 7, with 13 bases in between. The CDR3 nucleotides read TGCGCCAGCATGAGAGGGTTTGGTGAAAAACTGTTTTTT. Residues: CASMRGFGEKLFF.

This chain uses TRBV6-1 with TRBJ1-2; TRBD1 agrees at 7 bases. V lost 3 bases and J lost 7; bases outside the gene matches: 2. The CDR3 is 12 residues long. Germline CDR1 MNHNS, CDR2 SASEGT. CDR3 nucleotide sequence: TGTGCCAGCAGTGAGGCAGGGGGTGGCTACACCTTC. It is translated as CASSEAGGGYTF.

The rearrangement joins TRBV5-1 to TRBJ1-4; D may be TRBD1 (6 bases). CDR1 is SGHRS and CDR2 is YFSETQ in the germline V gene. The V end lost 4 bases, the J end lost 3 bases, and 13 bases lay between the germline ends. This CDR3 comprises 15 residues. This CDR3 is CASSVPGVPNEKLFF. Written as DNA, the CDR3 is TGCGCCAGCAGCGTACCAGGGGTTCCTAATGAAAAACTGTTTTTT.

This rearrangement joins TRBV2 to TRBJ2-7; 12 bases are a match to TRBD2. The CDR3 runs to 13 residues. CDR1 is SNHLY and CDR2 is FYNNEI in the germline V gene. V was pared by 9 bases and J by 3 bases, with 3 bases of the junction left unmatched. CDR3 protein: CASVLAGGYEQYF. CDR3 in DNA: TGTGCCAGTGTACTAGCGGGGGGCTACGAGCAGTACTTC.

Only one count was recorded for this clone. The V and J genes are TRBV12-3 or TRBV12-4 and TRBJ1-4; no clear D. The CDR3 sequence is 13 residues long. Between the trimmed V and J ends, which lost 6 bases and 5 bases, there was a span of 10 bases. CDR3 DNA sequence: TGTGCCAGCAGGCGGGCCACCAATGAAAAACTGTTTTTT. This codes for CASRRATNEKLFF.

Note on this clone: The sample contains more than one DNA sequence encoding this CDR3. CDR3 DNA sequence: TGTGCCAGCAGCTACCGGGACAGGGGTTACGAGCAGTACTTC. Protein sequence: CASSYRDRGYEQYF. This sequence joins TRBV6-5 and TRBJ2-7, with 10 bases aligning to TRBD1. Unmatched junction bases numbered 6, after V lost 6 bases and J lost 4 bases. CDR1 and CDR2 from the germline V gene are MNHEY and SVGAGI. The CDR3 totals 14 residues.

The V and J genes are TRBV27 and TRBJ2-7, with 14 bases fitting TRBD2. V lost 5 bases to trimming and J lost 0 bases; unmatched junction nucleotides: 12. The CDR3 loop spans 19 amino acids. Germline V gene sequence: CDR1 MNHEY, CDR2 SMNVEV (reference sequence). Here the CDR3 DNA reads TGTGCCAGCAGTCCGCGGACTAGCGGGGGGCCGGCGCCCTCCTACGAGCAGTACTTC. This gives the protein CASSPRTSGGPAPSYEQYF.

The rearrangement links TRBV7-8 to TRBJ1-6; D is undetermined. CDR3 length: 12 residues. Germline lookup yields CDR1 SGHVS and CDR2 FQNEAQ. V dropped 4 bases and J dropped 12 bases, with 10 bases sitting between them. The CDR3 bases are TGTGCCAGCAGCTCCGCGATCTTACCCCTCCACTTT. Translating it yields CASSSAILPLHF.

V gene TRBV2 combines with J gene TRBJ2-3, with D uncertain. The V end lost 3 bases, the J end lost 3 bases, and 10 bases lay between the germline ends. Germline V gene lookup returns CDR1 SNHLY and CDR2 FYNNEI. The CDR3 runs 14 residues. The CDR3 sequence: CASSDQRKTDTQYF. The CDR3 DNA reads as TGTGCCAGCAGTGATCAGAGGAAAACAGATACGCAGTATTTT.

The V call is TRBV5-4, the J call TRBJ1-4, with D tentatively TRBD1 (5 bases). The CDR3 has 15 residues. Per the germline V gene, CDR1 is SGHNT and CDR2 is YYREEE (reference sequence). The ends were cut back, 4 bases at V and 0 bases at J, with 10 bases in the middle. The CDR3 nucleotides are TGTGCCAGCAGCGGGGGGGGGACAACTAATGAAAAACTGTTTTTT. Its protein is CASSGGGTTNEKLFF.

This clone was recorded only once. The rearrangement joins TRBV2 to TRBJ2-1; 9 positions match TRBD1. The V gene's germline CDR1 is SNHLY and CDR2 FYNNEI. There are 14 residues in the CDR3. V trimming: 5 bases; J trimming: 4 bases; junction bases outside the gene matches: 3. CDR3 in amino acids: CASSSGQGYNEQFF. The CDR3 DNA sequence: TGTGCCAGCAGTTCGGGACAGGGATACAATGAGCAGTTCTTC.

The rearrangement links TRBV11-2 to TRBJ1-1; the D is unclear. The V end was cut by 0 bases, the J end by 6 bases, with 14 bases between. CDR1 is SGHAT and CDR2 is FQNNGV in the germline V gene. The CDR3 sequence is 15 residues long. The CDR3 DNA reads as TGTGCCAGCAGCTTAGATCGGGTTTTATTCCCTGAAGCTTTCTTT. This sequence encodes CASSLDRVLFPEAFF.

This clone was seen only a few times. The chain has TRBV11-2 and TRBJ2-7; D perhaps matches TRBD1 (6 bases). V was trimmed by 4 bases and J by 2 bases, leaving 21 bases between them. Per the germline V gene, CDR1 is SGHAT and CDR2 is FQNNGV. The CDR3 has 17 residues. Here the CDR3 reads CASSSRPKGQTPYEQYF. In nucleotides, the CDR3 is TGTGCCAGCAGCTCAAGACCGAAGGGACAAACCCCCTACGAGCAGTACTTC.

The chain carries TRBV2 and TRBJ1-2; no clear D. Germline CDR1 SNHLY, CDR2 FYNNEI. V lost 3 bases and J 1 base, leaving 9 bases between the germline ends. CDR3 length: 14 amino acids. The CDR3 bases are TGTGCCAGCAGTGAGGGCGGACTTAACTATGGCTACACCTTC. Encoded protein: CASSEGGLNYGYTF.

The chain joins TRBV6-6 to TRBJ2-3; maybe TRBD1 (6 bases). The CDR3 length is 18 residues. CDR1 is MNHNY, CDR2 SVGAGI, per germline (reference sequence). V lost 5 bases and J 3 bases, leaving 24 bases between the germline ends. The CDR3 sequence is CASSREGGFAQGTDTQYF. CDR3 coding DNA: TGTGCCAGCAGTCGCGAGGGCGGGTTTGCGCAGGGGACAGATACGCAGTATTTT.

J is TRBJ1-4 and V is TRBV2; D possibly corresponds to TRBD1 (5 bases). The CDR3 length is 14 residues. Germline lookup yields CDR1 SNHLY and CDR2 FYNNEI. The V end lost 6 bases, the J end lost 0 bases, and 8 bases lay between the germline ends. The CDR3 loop is CASRGGATNEKLFF. CDR3 coding DNA: TGTGCCAGCAGGGGGGGAGCAACTAATGAAAAACTGTTTTTT.

This sequence joins TRBV5-4 and TRBJ1-1; the D gene is possibly TRBD1 (5 bases). The CDR3 has 15 residues. CDR1 is SGHNT and CDR2 is YYREEE in the germline V gene (reference sequence). Trimming pared 4 bases from V and 5 bases from J, leaving 18 bases between. The DNA for the CDR3 is TGTGCCAGCAGCACGTTAGACAGCTTCGGGACTGAAGCTTTCTTT. Its translation: CASSTLDSFGTEAFF.

The rearrangement links TRBV3-1 (or the pseudogene TRBV3-2) to TRBJ1-6; a weak D match, TRBD1 (6 bases). V was shortened by 1 base and J by 10 bases, with 8 bases between the two germline ends. Germline CDR1 is LGHDT and CDR2 is YNNKEL (reference sequence). This CDR3 region has 13 residues. The CDR3: CASSQAQGSPLHF. The CDR3 nucleotides read TGTGCCAGCAGCCAAGCACAGGGATCACCCCTCCACTTT.

The V call is TRBV6-1, the J call TRBJ2-1; 9 nucleotides agree with TRBD1. Germline V CDR1 and CDR2: MNHNS, SASEGT. The CDR3 is 18 amino acids. V was pared by 4 bases and J by 0 bases, with 10 bases of the junction left unmatched. CDR3 loop: CASSGRDRAESSYNEQFF. The DNA for the CDR3 is TGTGCCAGCAGTGGTCGGGACAGGGCAGAAAGCTCCTACAATGAGCAGTTCTTC.

The CDR3 reads CASSLGSSLATNEKLFF. The CDR3 nucleotides are TGTGCCAGCAGCTTGGGTTCCTCACTTGCAACTAATGAAAAACTGTTTTTT. V is TRBV5-8 and J is TRBJ1-4; D is undetermined. V was clipped by 0 bases and J by 0 bases, with 12 bases between them. This CDR3 region has 17 residues. Germline-derived CDR1 and CDR2 are SGHTS and YDEGEE.

The chain recombines TRBV5-5 with TRBJ1-3, with D possibly being TRBD1 (6 bases). Germline assignment: CDR1 SGHKS and CDR2 YYEKEE (reference sequence). The V end lost 4 bases, the J end lost 8 bases, and 19 bases lay between the germline ends. This CDR3 has 15 amino acids. CDR3 loop: CASSNGTNPPDTIYF. In DNA, the CDR3 is TGTGCCAGCAGCAACGGGACAAATCCCCCGGACACCATATATTTT.

The rearrangement links TRBV6-2 or TRBV6-3 to TRBJ1-2, with D possibly being TRBD1 (5 bases). The CDR3 loop spans 16 amino acids. Germline lookup yields CDR1 MNHEY and CDR2 SVGEGT. V dropped 0 bases and J dropped 1 base, with 12 bases sitting between them. The CDR3 protein is CASSYSRQLVNYGYTF. The CDR3 DNA reads TGTGCCAGCAGTTACTCGCGACAGCTCGTTAACTATGGCTACACCTTC.

The chain recombines TRBV19 with TRBJ2-2, with a weak D call TRBD2 (6 bases). V gave up 3 bases and J gave up 6 bases, with 8 bases separating them. The germline V gene has CDR1 LNHDA and CDR2 SQIVND (reference sequence). The CDR3 has 13 residues. The CDR3 DNA follows: TGTGCCAGTAGTATTCGGGGGTCCGGGGAGCTGTTTTTT. Protein sequence: CASSIRGSGELFF.

J is TRBJ1-1 and V is TRBV27; 7 nucleotides align to TRBD1. The length of the CDR3 is 14 residues. V gave up 3 bases and J gave up 1 base; unmatched junction bases: 2. Germline CDR1 and CDR2: MNHEY and SMNVEV (reference sequence). The CDR3 DNA reads TGTGCCAGCAGTTTGGACAGGTCGAACACTGAAGCTTTCTTT. As protein: CASSLDRSNTEAFF.

This clone has more than one count but fewer than ten. As DNA, the CDR3 is TGTGCCAGCAGTTTACGGGGTGGGCCCTACGAGCAGTACTTC. Translation gives CASSLRGGPYEQYF. The gene calls are TRBV27 and TRBJ2-7, with D perhaps matching TRBD2 (5 bases). V dropped 2 bases and J dropped 2 bases, with 10 bases sitting between them. CDR1 MNHEY and CDR2 SMNVEV come from the germline V gene (reference sequence). The CDR3 totals 14 residues.